This T cell receptor beta chain was identified in a study of cytomegalovirus exposure and HLA in healthy donors. The CDR3 is made up of 15 amino acids. Germline V gives CDR1 KGHSH, CDR2 LQKENI. Trimming at V came to 1 base and at J to 2 bases, leaving 5 bases not matched to a gene. The PCR was carried out with 60 Vbeta primers and 13 Jbeta primers. TCRdb's copy holds only in-frame clones and misses some; the assay was immunoSEQ multiplex PCR. The table lists some 190,000 clones, 78% of them singletons. The chain is built from TRBV18 and TRBJ2-7, with TRBD2 identical over 7 bases. The specimen sequenced was PBMCs. The sequence came from a female donor in good health and CMV-seronegative. CDR3 in amino acids: CASSPLPSGPYEQYF. The CDR3 nucleotides read TGTGCCAGCTCACCACTGCCTAGCGGTCCCTACGAGCAGTACTTC.